This T cell receptor (beta chain) was obtained from a study of T cell responses to AZD1222 COVID-19 vaccine. Overall study findings and caveats: Once two AZD1222 doses were given, Spike-specific TCR breadth and depth went up. Spike regions recognized by vaccine-associated CD4 TCRs spanned the protein, led by 160-218 and 743-854.

Sequencing used immunoSEQ multiplex PCR; TCRdb keeps in-frame clones, though not all of them. The sample shows about 150,000 clones, approximately 90% of them seen only once. Details on this clone: Antigen specificity is unknown.

CDR3 length: 12 residues. Trimming stripped 2 bases from V and 7 bases from J, with 6 bases between. Germline loops: CDR1 WNHNN, CDR2 SYGVQD (reference sequence). The origin of this receptor is an adult who received the AZD1222 COVID-19 vaccine. The input for sequencing was peripheral blood, taken 28 days after the second AZD1222 dose. V usage is TRBV10-1 and J usage is TRBJ1-5; D is ambiguous. The CDR3 nucleotides read TGCGCCAGCAGTGAGGGCAGCCAGCCCCAGCATTTT. It translates to CASSEGSQPQHF.